Listed here are 18 T cell receptor delta chains from one sample, sequenced in a study of delta chains in infants with herpesvirus infections. TCR cDNA was made from PBMC RNA with gamma- and delta-chain-specific primers. TCRdb called clones from the RT-PCR reads again using CATT. The sample lists approximately 960 delta-chain clones; just over 35% were seen once. The sample consisted of peripheral blood, taken at time point 2 of longitudinal follow-up. These receptors were obtained from a human donor who was a Ugandan infant, either HIV-exposed or HIV-unexposed (not recorded which).

This clone has only a few counts. The chain employs TRDV2 and TRDJ3; 7 positions match TRDD3. The CDR3 extends over 17 amino acids. Germline V CDR1 and CDR2: GEAIGNYY, EKD. V was clipped by 1 base and J by 0 bases; unmatched bases: 2. The CDR3 DNA sequence: TGTGCCTGTGACACGTCTGGGGGCTCCTGGGACACCCGACAGATGTTTTTC. Its translation is CACDTSGGSWDTRQMFF.

The chain has TRDV1 and TRDJ1, with D maybe TRDD2 (6 bases). CDR1 and CDR2 (germline): TSWWSYY, QGS. There are 22 residues in the CDR3. V lost 0 bases and J lost 4, with 33 bases in between. CDR3 in DNA: TGTGCTCTTGGGGAACTAGTGGCCTCCTACCAGTCTGGGTCGAAGTCCGGCGATAAACTCATCTTT. Its translation: CALGELVASYQSGSKSGDKLIF.

The chain carries TRDV1 and TRDJ1; 10 positions agree with TRDD3. The V gene's germline CDR1 is TSWWSYY and CDR2 QGS. This CDR3 is built from 17 residues. V shed 2 bases, J shed 5 bases, and the junction held 11 bases outside the gene matches. The CDR3 region is CALGEKDGGIRGDKLIF. The DNA for the CDR3 is TGTGCTCTTGGGGAAAAGGACGGGGGGATACGCGGGGATAAACTCATCTTT.

The genes are TRDV1 and TRDJ1, with a possible D match to TRDD3 (5 bases). This CDR3 has 17 residues. Per germline, CDR1 TSWWSYY and CDR2 QGS. V lost 1 base to trimming and J lost 4 bases, with 19 bases between them. This CDR3 is CALGERKGRLVNDKLIF. The CDR3 nucleotides are TGTGCTCTTGGGGAACGGAAGGGGAGGCTCGTGAACGATAAACTCATCTTT.

Note on this clone: It differs at one base from a far larger clone, so likely a read error. The J gene is TRDJ2, the V gene TRDV1; 10 nucleotides align to TRDD3. The trim removed 0 bases at V and 10 bases at J, leaving 20 bases unmatched. Germline CDR1 is TSWWSYY and CDR2 is QGS. The CDR3 runs 20 residues. The CDR3 DNA is TGTGCTCTTGGGGAACTACCTCCCTACTGGGGGATCGTAGGGCCAGAACAACTCTTCTTT. Translating gives CALGELPPYWGIVGPEQLFF.

This clone showed up just a few times. The CDR3 DNA is TGTGCCTGTGACACCCTCCTAGCTGGGGATCCCTACACCGATAAACTCATCTTT. Amino acid sequence: CACDTLLAGDPYTDKLIF. The chain has TRDV2 and TRDJ1; maybe TRDD3 (6 bases). CDR1 GEAIGNYY and CDR2 EKD come from the germline V gene. The germline V and J ends were trimmed by 0 bases and 0 bases, with 19 bases remaining between them. The CDR3 spans 18 residues.

This clone was counted between two and nine times. The V gene is TRDV1, the J gene TRDJ1; perhaps TRDD3 as D (6 bases). Trimming left V 0 bases short and J 0 bases short, with 35 bases between. The CDR3 consists of 24 residues. CDR1 is TSWWSYY, CDR2 QGS, per germline. The CDR3 DNA is TGTGCTCTTGGGGAACTTCAAAACCCTCTTTCCTGTGGGGGCCATATTATGTACACCGATAAACTCATCTTT. It yields the protein CALGELQNPLSCGGHIMYTDKLIF.

For this clone: This clone may be a read error of a much larger clone one base away. This chain joins TRDV3 and TRDJ2; 11 positions match TRDD3. The V gene's germline CDR1 is TVYSNPD and CDR2 GDNSRS (reference sequence). After removal of 2 bases from V and 9 bases from J, the junction contained 32 bases not matched to a gene. CDR3 length: 22 amino acids. The CDR3 coding sequence is TGTGCCTTTTTTCTCCTACCCAACTATCCATCTACTGGGGGATATGATGAAACACAACTCTTCTTT. This translates into CAFFLLPNYPSTGGYDETQLFF.

As concerns this clone: This may arise from a read error, as a much more abundant clone is one base away. The rearrangement joins TRDV2 to TRDJ3, with 9 bases matching TRDD3. This CDR3 is built from 17 residues. Germline V gives CDR1 GEAIGNYY, CDR2 EKD. This chain's CDR3 is CACDNWGSSWDARQMFF. Here the CDR3 DNA reads TGTGCCTGTGACAACTGGGGGAGCTCCTGGGACGCCCGACAGATGTTTTTC.

Within the sample, this clone is large. V gene TRDV2 combines with J gene TRDJ2; D possibly corresponds to TRDD3 (6 bases). Germline CDR1 is GEAIGNYY and CDR2 is EKD. Trimming removed 0 bases at V and 7 bases at J, with 14 bases between. The CDR3 contains 15 residues. The CDR3 nucleotides read TGTGCCTGTGACACCGTGGGGGGGGAGGAAGCACAACTCTTCTTT. This encodes CACDTVGGEEAQLFF.

By sample share, this clone is large. The chain couples TRDV1 to TRDJ1; D is undetermined. CDR3 length: 20 amino acids. The V gene's germline CDR1 is TSWWSYY and CDR2 QGS. V was pared by 0 bases and J by 0 bases, with 23 bases between. The CDR3 protein is CALGELYLFGVLSYTDKLIF. In DNA form, the CDR3 reads TGTGCTCTTGGGGAACTTTACCTATTCGGGGTCCTGTCGTACACCGATAAACTCATCTTT.

The rearrangement links TRDV1 to TRDJ1; D is possibly TRDD2 or TRDD3 (8 bases each). Germline V lookup: CDR1 TSWWSYY, CDR2 QGS. The CDR3 covers 20 residues. Trimming took off 1 base at V and 5 bases at J, with 29 bases between the two ends. The CDR3 DNA is TGTGCTCTTGGGGAACCCGAGGACTTCCTACGTCTGGGGATACCAGATAAACTCATCTTT. Its protein product is CALGEPEDFLRLGIPDKLIF.

The chain joins TRDV1 to TRDJ1; 12 nucleotides align to TRDD3. The CDR3 runs to 17 residues. Trimming cost V 2 bases and J 3 bases; bases outside gene matches: 7. Looked up from germline, CDR1 is TSWWSYY and CDR2 is QGS. CDR3 protein: CALGESTGGYFADKLIF. The DNA for the CDR3 is TGTGCTCTTGGGGAATCTACTGGGGGATACTTCGCCGATAAACTCATCTTT.

The chain combines TRDV1 with TRDJ1; D is possibly TRDD2 or TRDD3 (5 bases each). V lost 0 bases and J lost 5, with 31 bases in between. Per the germline V gene, CDR1 is TSWWSYY and CDR2 is QGS. This CDR3 is built from 21 residues. DNA of the CDR3: TGTGCTCTTGGGGAACTAGTTTCACCGGTCCTAGCCGGCCGGGGGGGGGATAAACTCATCTTT. It codes for CALGELVSPVLAGRGGDKLIF.

This clone showed up just once. An end of the junction does not agree with germline; a read error may underlie this. The V and J genes are TRDV1 and TRDJ1, with 12 positions matching TRDD3. The CDR3 spans 21 residues. Germline V CDR1 and CDR2: TSWWSYY, QGS. The CDR3 region is CALGELPPTYWGIPRTDKRIF. The CDR3 DNA follows: TGTGCTCTTGGGGAACTACCTCCTACTTACTGGGGGATACCGAGGACCGATAAACGCATCTTT.

This clone was detected a few times. The chain has TRDV1 and TRDJ1; D may be TRDD2 (7 bases). This CDR3 is 24 amino acids long. Per germline, CDR1 TSWWSYY and CDR2 QGS. The V end was cut by 1 base, the J end by 0 bases, with 36 bases between. CDR3 sequence: CALGEPIPLPPQVVWGPYTDKLIF. The CDR3 coding sequence is TGTGCTCTTGGGGAACCCATACCCCTTCCTCCGCAAGTAGTTTGGGGGCCATACACCGATAAACTCATCTTT.

This clone turned up a few times. V gene TRDV1 combines with J gene TRDJ1; 12 positions agree with TRDD3. Per germline, CDR1 TSWWSYY and CDR2 QGS. The CDR3 runs 25 residues. J gave up 0 bases and V 5 bases, and 31 bases lay outside the gene matches. The CDR3 nucleotides read TGTGCTCTTGGGACCCCCCTCCTACCCGTTGTACTGGGGGATACCCTCTCGTCGTACACCGATAAACTCATCTTT. Translating gives CALGTPLLPVVLGDTLSSYTDKLIF.

About this clone: One base away lies a much larger clone, so this may be a sequencing read error. The rearrangement joins TRDV1 to TRDJ1; 7 bases are shared with TRDD2. The germline V gene encodes CDR1 TSWWSYY and CDR2 QGS. This CDR3 region has 19 residues. The chain's CDR3 is CALGEPSAFLEEGADKRIF. The CDR3 DNA sequence: TGTGCTCTTGGGGAACCCTCGGCCTTCCTCGAAGAGGGGGCCGATAAACGCATCTTT.